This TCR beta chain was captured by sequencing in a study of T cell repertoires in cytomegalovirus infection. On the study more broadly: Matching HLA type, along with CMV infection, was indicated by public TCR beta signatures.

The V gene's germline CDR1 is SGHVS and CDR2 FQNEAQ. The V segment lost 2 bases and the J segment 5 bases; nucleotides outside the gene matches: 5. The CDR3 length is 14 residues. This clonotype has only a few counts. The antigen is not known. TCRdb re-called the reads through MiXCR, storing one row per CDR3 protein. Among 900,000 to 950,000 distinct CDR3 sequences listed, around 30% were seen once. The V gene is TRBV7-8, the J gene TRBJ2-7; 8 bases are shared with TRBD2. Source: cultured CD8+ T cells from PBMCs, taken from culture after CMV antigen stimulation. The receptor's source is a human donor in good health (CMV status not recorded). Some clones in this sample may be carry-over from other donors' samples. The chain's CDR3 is CASSLTGGRNEQYV. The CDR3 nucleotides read TGTGCCAGCAGCTTAACGGGGGGGAGGAACGAGCAGTACGTC.